A single sample is the source of the 27 T cell receptor beta chains below, sequenced in a study of vaccination effects on CD4 cells after COVID-19. The ViraFEST assay expanded antigen-specific CD4+ T cells with viral peptide pools before sequencing. Having been cultured for roughly 11 days, the cells underwent CD4+ T cell isolation. None of the vaccinated had previously contracted SARS-CoV-2, and their nucleocapsid antibodies tested negative. These TCRs' antigens remain unknown. Profiled with immunoSEQ multiplex PCR; TCRdb holds only in-frame clones, not every one. This sample yields tens of thousands of clones, of which less than 80% are seen a single time; 3.5% to 4.5% belongs to the top ten. The starting material was CD4+ T cells from PBMCs cultured with HCoV-OC43 spike peptides, obtained before COVID-19 vaccination. Indicated subset: HCoV-OC43 spike overlapping peptide pool stimulation. Receptors originate from a human donor who received a COVID-19 vaccine.

The rearrangement links TRBV5-1 to TRBJ2-3; 10 bases fit TRBD2. J was trimmed by 1 base and V by 0 bases; bases with no gene match: 2. The CDR3 is 16 amino acids. From germline, CDR1 is SGHRS and CDR2 YFSETQ. CDR3 DNA sequence: TGCGCCAGCAGCTTGGAGCTAGCGGGGGGCACAGATACGCAGTATTTT. Translation: CASSLELAGGTDTQYF.

The chain is built from TRBV5-1 and TRBJ1-1; D is perhaps TRBD1 (6 bases). The V end was cut by 4 bases, the J end by 3 bases, with 13 bases between. This CDR3 region has 14 residues. The germline V gene has CDR1 SGHRS and CDR2 YFSETQ. This CDR3 is CASSTSGADTEAFF. In nucleotides, the CDR3 is TGCGCCAGCAGCACCTCAGGGGCGGACACTGAAGCTTTCTTT. Full variable domain (rest looked up from reference TRBV5-1 and TRBJ1-1): KAGVTQTPRYLIKTRGQQVTLSCSPISGHRSVSWYQQTPGQGLQFLFEYFSETQRNKGNFPGRFSGRQFSNSRSEMNVSTLELGDSALYLCASSTSGADTEAFFGQGTRLTVV.

This clone was seen only a few times. This chain uses TRBV6-1 with TRBJ1-5; no clear D. The CDR3 is 13 amino acids. Trimming stripped 2 bases from V and 7 bases from J, with 9 bases between. Germline V lookup: CDR1 MNHNS, CDR2 SASEGT. The CDR3 bases are TGTGCCAGCAGTGAAATCATGCGACAGCCCCAGCATTTT. Its protein product is CASSEIMRQPQHF.

This clone has more than one count but fewer than ten. The chain links TRBV2 to TRBJ1-2; D perhaps matches TRBD1 (6 bases). V lost 2 bases and J 7 bases, leaving 20 bases between the germline ends. Germline V gene data show CDR1 as SNHLY and CDR2 as FYNNEI. The CDR3 loop spans 16 amino acids. The CDR3 region has the DNA TGTGCCAGCAGTGAACAGGACAGCCCGGCCTCTCGTGGCTACACCTTC. Its protein product is CASSEQDSPASRGYTF.

The rearrangement joins TRBV3-1 (or the pseudogene TRBV3-2) to TRBJ1-2, with 8 bases aligning to TRBD1. V was pared by 4 bases and J by 4 bases, with 8 bases of the junction left unmatched. The CDR3 totals 15 residues. Per germline, CDR1 LGHDT and CDR2 YNNKEL (reference sequence). The CDR3 DNA reads as TGTGCCAGCAGCCGAGGGGGACAGGTGGCCTATGGCTACACCTTC. Translating it yields CASSRGGQVAYGYTF.

This chain links TRBV24-1 with TRBJ2-3, with 10 bases fitting TRBD2. The J segment lost 6 bases and the V segment lost 3 bases, leaving 5 bases of the junction unmatched. Germline values: CDR1 KGHDR, CDR2 SFDVKD. The CDR3 runs 15 residues. CDR3 DNA: TGTGCCACCAGTGATCCAGCGGGGGGGCGGGATACGCAGTATTTT. Protein product: CATSDPAGGRDTQYF.

This clone showed up just a few times. The chain is built from TRBV30 and TRBJ2-1; 10 positions match TRBD2. The CDR3 is made up of 14 amino acids. Trimming at V came to 5 bases and at J to 1 base, leaving 2 bases not matched to a gene. Germline CDR1 GTSNPN, CDR2 SVGIG (reference sequence). CDR3 nucleotide sequence: TGTGCCTGGCTACTAGCGGGGTCCTACAATGAGCAGTTCTTC. As protein: CAWLLAGSYNEQFF.

This chain connects TRBV12-3 or TRBV12-4 to TRBJ2-5; D remains ambiguous. There are 13 residues in the CDR3. V lost 3 bases to trimming and J lost 0 bases, with 5 bases between them. For the CDR3, the DNA is TGTGCCAGCAGTTTGTCCTACCAAGAGACCCAGTACTTC. It translates to CASSLSYQETQYF.

The chain couples TRBV12-5 to TRBJ1-2; 7 nucleotides agree with TRBD1. The CDR3 covers 14 residues. Germline-derived CDR1 and CDR2 are LGHNT and FRNRAP. With V trimmed by 6 bases and J by 4 bases, 8 bases remained unmatched. DNA for the CDR3: TGTGCTAGTGGCCAGACGACAGGGCCCTATGGCTACACCTTC. Its translation: CASGQTTGPYGYTF.

The rearrangement links TRBV29-1 to TRBJ1-2; D is unresolved. Germline values: CDR1 SQVTM, CDR2 ANQGSEA. The CDR3 totals 14 residues. V dropped 2 bases and J dropped 2 bases, with 12 bases sitting between them. The DNA for the CDR3 is TGCAGCGTTGAAACCCGATGGCAGAACTATGGCTACACCTTC. This sequence encodes CSVETRWQNYGYTF.

This clone showed up just once. This chain links TRBV28 with TRBJ2-5; 7 bases map to TRBD1. The J segment lost 2 bases and the V segment lost 5 bases, leaving 5 bases of the junction unmatched. Germline V gene sequence: CDR1 MDHEN, CDR2 SYDVKM. The CDR3 length is 14 residues. The CDR3 coding sequence is TGTGCCAGCAGTCCGACGGGACAGCAAGAGACCCAGTACTTC. It is translated as CASSPTGQQETQYF.

J is TRBJ2-1 and V is TRBV7-3; 12 bases align to TRBD2. The V gene's germline CDR1 is SGHTA and CDR2 FQGTGA. J was trimmed by 7 bases and V by 2 bases; bases with no gene match: 18. The CDR3 is 20 amino acids. CDR3 bases: TGTGCCAGCAGCTTATCCGGGACCCTACTAGCGGGGGGAACGGGTAATGAGCAGTTCTTC. It translates to CASSLSGTLLAGGTGNEQFF.

The V call is TRBV12-3 or TRBV12-4, the J call TRBJ1-1; no clear D gene. CDR3 length: 13 residues. The ends were cut back, 0 bases at V and 5 bases at J, with 7 bases in the middle. The CDR3 region is CASSLAGWTEAFF. The CDR3 coding sequence is TGTGCCAGCAGTTTAGCGGGGTGGACTGAAGCTTTCTTT.

V and J are TRBV18 and TRBJ2-7; 8 bases fit TRBD2. CDR3 length: 16 residues. Trimming cost V 4 bases and J 3 bases; bases outside gene matches: 11. Germline CDR1 and CDR2: KGHSH and LQKENI. This CDR3 reads CASSRFQAGEIYEQYV. CDR3 nucleotides: TGTGCCAGCTCACGCTTTCAAGCGGGGGAGATCTACGAGCAGTACGTC.

This clone was picked up a small number of times. The rearrangement uses TRBV6-5 and TRBJ1-1, with D possibly TRBD1 on 6 matching bases. The CDR3 has 15 residues. With 5 bases removed from V and 1 base from J, the gap between germline ends came to 14 bases. The germline gives CDR1 MNHEY, CDR2 SVGAGI. As DNA, the CDR3 is TGTGCCAGCAGTCGGGAAGCACAGGGGAACACTGAAGCTTTCTTT. Translating it yields CASSREAQGNTEAFF.

This chain joins TRBV10-2 and TRBJ1-5; D is uncertain. From germline, CDR1 is WSHSY and CDR2 SAAADI. The CDR3 spans 14 residues. V dropped 11 bases and J dropped 5 bases, with 19 bases sitting between them. The DNA for the CDR3 is TGCGCCGCGGCCCTCAACTCCCGGGATCAGCCCCAGCATTTT. It translates to CAAALNSRDQPQHF.

The CDR3 region is CASSRGGGPNNSPLHF. As DNA, the CDR3 is TGTGCCAGCAGCCGGGGAGGGGGGCCCAATAATTCACCCCTCCACTTT. This chain connects TRBV5-6 to TRBJ1-6, with a weak D call TRBD1 (6 bases). V lost 4 bases and J 5 bases, leaving 16 bases between the germline ends. The CDR3 has 16 residues. Germline-derived CDR1 and CDR2 are SGHDT and YYEEEE.

The chain combines TRBV18 with TRBJ1-5; D not resolved. V was cut by 0 bases and J by 2 bases, with 14 bases left in between. The CDR3 loop spans 17 amino acids. CDR1 is KGHSH, CDR2 LQKENI, per germline. The CDR3 spells CASSPPAGKGGNQPQHF. The CDR3 DNA sequence: TGTGCCAGCTCACCACCGGCCGGGAAGGGTGGCAATCAGCCCCAGCATTTT. The whole variable domain, remainder taken from reference TRBV18 and TRBJ1-5, is NAGVMQNPRHLVRRRGQEARLRCSPMKGHSHVYWYRQLPEEGLKFMVYLQKENIIDESGMPKERFSAEFPKEGPSILRIQQVVRGDSAAYFCASSPPAGKGGNQPQHFGDGTRLSIL.

The chain carries TRBV10-1 and TRBJ2-3; a possible D gene is TRBD2 (5 bases). The germline V gene has CDR1 WNHNN and CDR2 SYGVQD (reference sequence). V shed 3 bases and J shed 6 bases, with 10 bases lying between them. The CDR3 contains 13 residues. Written as DNA, the CDR3 is TGCGCCAGCAGTGAACATAGCGAGGATACGCAGTATTTT. Its protein is CASSEHSEDTQYF.

The V and J genes are TRBV5-1 and TRBJ1-5, with TRBD1 matching over 7 bases. The CDR3 has 15 amino acids. The junction had 8 bases not matched to a gene; V was cut back by 3 bases and J by 5 bases. CDR1 SGHRS and CDR2 YFSETQ come from the germline V gene. The CDR3 bases are TGCGCCAGCAGCTGGGGGGACAGAGACGATCAGCCCCAGCATTTT. Translated, it gives CASSWGDRDDQPQHF.

This chain links TRBV11-2 with TRBJ2-2; no definite D call. The V gene lost 3 bases and the J gene lost 1 base, with 6 bases spanning the gap. CDR1 and CDR2 from the germline V gene are SGHAT and FQNNGV. This CDR3 spans 14 amino acids. This CDR3 is CASSFSLNTGELFF. CDR3 bases: TGTGCCAGCAGCTTCTCCCTGAACACCGGGGAGCTGTTTTTT.

The chain uses TRBV18 and TRBJ2-4; TRBD1 might be the D (6 bases). The CDR3 has 16 residues. The ends were cut back, 1 base at V and 8 bases at J, with 18 bases in the middle. Germline V gene sequence: CDR1 KGHSH, CDR2 LQKENI. CDR3 sequence reads: CASSPRRRGEVDIQYF. CDR3 nucleotides: TGTGCCAGCTCACCACGACGCAGGGGAGAAGTAGACATTCAGTACTTC.

The chain recombines TRBV5-1 with TRBJ2-5; the match to TRBD2 covers 12 bases. CDR1 and CDR2 from the germline V gene are SGHRS and YFSETQ. CDR3 size: 17 residues. The J segment lost 5 bases and the V segment lost 4 bases, leaving 12 bases of the junction unmatched. CDR3: CASSKASSGGAGETQYF. CDR3 DNA: TGCGCCAGCAGCAAAGCTTCTAGCGGGGGGGCCGGGGAGACCCAGTACTTC.

The chain carries TRBV6-5 and TRBJ2-4, with no clear D. The CDR3 contains 13 residues. In germline, CDR1 is MNHEY, CDR2 SVGAGI. Between the trimmed V and J ends, which lost 6 bases and 14 bases, there was a span of 20 bases. CDR3 in DNA: TGTGCCAGCAGCGTCTGGTCATCCCGGAGAGAGTACTTC. Amino acid sequence: CASSVWSSRREYF.

The chain combines TRBV6-5 with TRBJ2-7, with TRBD1 matching over 8 bases. This CDR3 spans 12 amino acids. Germline CDR1 is MNHEY and CDR2 is SVGAGI. Trimming cost V 6 bases and J 7 bases; bases outside gene matches: 5. This chain's CDR3 is CASSRDRREQYV. CDR3 coding DNA: TGTGCCAGCAGCCGGGACAGGCGGGAGCAGTACGTC.

The rearrangement joins TRBV24-1 to TRBJ1-5, with D tentatively TRBD1 (5 bases). V was shortened by 6 bases and J by 5 bases, with 10 bases between the two germline ends. Per the germline V gene, CDR1 is KGHDR and CDR2 is SFDVKD. This CDR3 region has 13 residues. As DNA, the CDR3 is TGTGCCACCAGTTTCTCGGGGGATCAGCCCCAGCATTTT. Translated: CATSFSGDQPQHF.

The V call is TRBV28, the J call TRBJ2-5; D is uncertain. There are 14 residues in the CDR3. Trimming took 3 bases from V and 3 from J, leaving 11 bases between them. From germline, CDR1 is MDHEN and CDR2 SYDVKM. In nucleotides, the CDR3 is TGTGCCAGCAGTTTGTTTCCGCGAGAAGAGACCCAGTACTTC. Its protein is CASSLFPREETQYF. Filled out from reference TRBV28 and TRBJ2-5, the complete variable domain reads DVKVTQSSRYLVKRTGEKVFLECVQDMDHENMFWYRQDPGLGLRLIYFSYDVKMKEKGDIPEGYSVSREKKERFSLILESASTNQTSMYLCASSLFPREETQYFGPGTRLLVL.